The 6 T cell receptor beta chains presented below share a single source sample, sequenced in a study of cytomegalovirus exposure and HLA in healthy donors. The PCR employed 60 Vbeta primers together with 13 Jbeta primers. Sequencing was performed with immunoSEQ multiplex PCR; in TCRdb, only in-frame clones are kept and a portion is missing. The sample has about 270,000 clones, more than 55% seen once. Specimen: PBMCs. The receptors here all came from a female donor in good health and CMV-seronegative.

The DNA of the CDR3 is TGTGCCAGCAGCCCCGGGACAGGGGATCCCAAAGCTTTCTTT. Its translation: CASSPGTGDPKAFF. The rearrangement uses TRBV7-9 and TRBJ1-1; 10 nucleotides align to TRBD1. Germline V gene lookup returns CDR1 SEHNR and CDR2 FQNEAQ (reference sequence). V shed 5 bases, J shed 9 bases, and the junction held 9 bases outside the gene matches. The CDR3 covers 14 residues.

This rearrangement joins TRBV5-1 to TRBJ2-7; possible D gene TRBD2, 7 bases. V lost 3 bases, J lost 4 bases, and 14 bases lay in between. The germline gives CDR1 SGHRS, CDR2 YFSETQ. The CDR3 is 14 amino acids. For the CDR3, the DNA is TGCGCCAGCAGCTGGGGGGCGGGGGTATACGAGCAGTACTTC. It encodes CASSWGAGVYEQYF.

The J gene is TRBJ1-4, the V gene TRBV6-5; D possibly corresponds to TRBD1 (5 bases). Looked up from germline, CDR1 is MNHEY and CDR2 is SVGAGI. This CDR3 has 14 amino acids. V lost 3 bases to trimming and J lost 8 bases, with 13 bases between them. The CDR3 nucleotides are TGTGCCAGCAGTTATATGGGGCCTGGAGAAAAACTGTTTTTT. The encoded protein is CASSYMGPGEKLFF.

The CDR3 reads CSVVLASAQETQYF. The CDR3 DNA is TGCAGCGTTGTTTTGGCTAGCGCCCAAGAGACCCAGTACTTC. J is TRBJ2-5 and V is TRBV29-1; tentative D call: TRBD2 (6 bases). The germline CDR1 and CDR2 sequences are SQVTM and ANQGSEA. V lost 4 bases and J 1 base, leaving 13 bases between the germline ends. The CDR3 has 14 amino acids.

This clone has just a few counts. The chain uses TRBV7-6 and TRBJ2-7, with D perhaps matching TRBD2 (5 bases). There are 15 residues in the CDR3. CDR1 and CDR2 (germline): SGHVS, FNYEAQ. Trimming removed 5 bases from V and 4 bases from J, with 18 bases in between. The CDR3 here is CASSQNRESGYEQYF. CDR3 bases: TGTGCCAGCAGCCAAAATAGGGAAAGCGGATACGAGCAGTACTTC.

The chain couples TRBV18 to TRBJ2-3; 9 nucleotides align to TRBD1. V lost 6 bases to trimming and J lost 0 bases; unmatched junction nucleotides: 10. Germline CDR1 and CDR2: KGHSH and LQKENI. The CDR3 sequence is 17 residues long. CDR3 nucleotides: TGTGCCAGCTCGCCGTCCCACGGGACAGGGAGCACAGATACGCAGTATTTT. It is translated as CASSPSHGTGSTDTQYF.